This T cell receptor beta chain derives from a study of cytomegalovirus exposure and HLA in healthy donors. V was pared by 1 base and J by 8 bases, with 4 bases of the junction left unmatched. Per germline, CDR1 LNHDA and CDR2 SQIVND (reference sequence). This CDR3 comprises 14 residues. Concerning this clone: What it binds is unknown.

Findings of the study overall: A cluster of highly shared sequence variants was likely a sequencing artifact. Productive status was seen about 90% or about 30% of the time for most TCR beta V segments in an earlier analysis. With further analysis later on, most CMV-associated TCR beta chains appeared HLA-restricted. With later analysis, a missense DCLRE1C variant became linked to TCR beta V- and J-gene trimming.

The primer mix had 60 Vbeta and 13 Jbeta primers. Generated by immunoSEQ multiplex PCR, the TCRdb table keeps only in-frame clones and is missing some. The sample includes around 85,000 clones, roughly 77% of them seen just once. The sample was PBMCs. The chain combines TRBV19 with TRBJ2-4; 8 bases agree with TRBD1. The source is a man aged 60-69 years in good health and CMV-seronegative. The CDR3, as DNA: TGTGCCAGTAGTATAGCAGGGGGCAGATACATTCAGTACTTC. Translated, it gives CASSIAGGRYIQYF.